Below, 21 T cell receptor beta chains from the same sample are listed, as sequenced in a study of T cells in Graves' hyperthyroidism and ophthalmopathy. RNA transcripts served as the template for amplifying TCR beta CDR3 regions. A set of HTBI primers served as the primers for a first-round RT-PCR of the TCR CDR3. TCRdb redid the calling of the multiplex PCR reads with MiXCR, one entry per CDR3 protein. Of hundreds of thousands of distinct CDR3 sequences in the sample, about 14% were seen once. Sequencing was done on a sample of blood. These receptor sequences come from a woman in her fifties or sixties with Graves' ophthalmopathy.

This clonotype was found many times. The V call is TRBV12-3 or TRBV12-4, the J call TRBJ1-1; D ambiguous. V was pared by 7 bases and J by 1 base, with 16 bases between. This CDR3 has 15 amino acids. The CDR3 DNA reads TGTGCCAGCAATTCTGAAGGAGCTGGGAACACTGAAGCTTTCTTT. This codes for CASNSEGAGNTEAFF.

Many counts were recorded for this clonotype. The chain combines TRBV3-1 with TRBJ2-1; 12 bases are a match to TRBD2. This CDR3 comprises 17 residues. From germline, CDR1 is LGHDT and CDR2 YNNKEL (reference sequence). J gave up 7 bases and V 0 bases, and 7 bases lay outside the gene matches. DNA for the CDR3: TGTGCCAGCAGCCAAGAGAAACTAGCGGGAGGTGGAAATGAGCAGTTCTTC. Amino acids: CASSQEKLAGGGNEQFF.

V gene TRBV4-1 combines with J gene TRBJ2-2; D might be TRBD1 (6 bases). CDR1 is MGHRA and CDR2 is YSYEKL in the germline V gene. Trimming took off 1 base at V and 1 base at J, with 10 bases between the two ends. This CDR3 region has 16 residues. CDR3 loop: CASSQVDRMNTGELFF. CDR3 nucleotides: TGCGCCAGCAGCCAAGTAGACAGGATGAACACCGGGGAGCTGTTTTTT.

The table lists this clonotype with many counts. The CDR3: CSAPGLAGGPPNEQFF. In DNA, the CDR3 is TGCAGTGCCCCGGGACTAGCGGGAGGGCCACCCAATGAGCAGTTCTTC. V gene TRBV20-1 combines with J gene TRBJ2-1; TRBD2 agrees at 16 bases. Germline CDR1 is DFQATT and CDR2 is SNEGSKA (reference sequence). The length of the CDR3 is 16 residues. V shed 6 bases, J shed 6 bases, and the junction held 8 bases outside the gene matches.

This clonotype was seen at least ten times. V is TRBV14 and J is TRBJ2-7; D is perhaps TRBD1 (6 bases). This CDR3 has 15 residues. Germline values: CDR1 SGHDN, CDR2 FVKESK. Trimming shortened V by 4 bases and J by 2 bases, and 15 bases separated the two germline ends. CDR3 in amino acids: CASSRRGQGPYEQYF. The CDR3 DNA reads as TGTGCCAGCAGCCGAAGAGGTCAGGGGCCCTACGAGCAGTACTTC.

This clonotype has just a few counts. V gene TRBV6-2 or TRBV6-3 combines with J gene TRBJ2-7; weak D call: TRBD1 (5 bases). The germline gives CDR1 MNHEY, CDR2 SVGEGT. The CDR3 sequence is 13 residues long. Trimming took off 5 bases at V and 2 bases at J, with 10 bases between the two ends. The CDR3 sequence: CASSLPDTYEQYF. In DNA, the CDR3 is TGTGCCAGCAGTCTCCCGGACACCTACGAGCAGTACTTC.

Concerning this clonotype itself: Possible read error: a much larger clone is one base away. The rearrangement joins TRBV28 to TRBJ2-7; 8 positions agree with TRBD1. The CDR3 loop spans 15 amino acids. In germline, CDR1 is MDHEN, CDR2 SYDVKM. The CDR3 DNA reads TGTGCCAGCAGTTTTCAGGGGGCGCGCTCCTACGAGCAGCACTTC. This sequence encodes CASSFQGARSYEQHF.

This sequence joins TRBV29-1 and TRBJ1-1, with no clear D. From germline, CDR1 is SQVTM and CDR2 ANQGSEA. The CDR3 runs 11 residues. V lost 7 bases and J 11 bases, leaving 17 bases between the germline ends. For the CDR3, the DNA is TGCAGCGGGCGAGCGGTCGGCATGGCTTTCTTT. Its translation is CSGRAVGMAFF.

The CDR3 DNA is TGCGCCAGCACTAATGAACGTGAAAAACTGTTTTTT. Amino acids: CASTNEREKLFF. The genes are TRBV5-1 and TRBJ1-4; D unresolved. Germline V CDR1 and CDR2: SGHRS, YFSETQ. With 6 bases removed from V and 7 bases from J, the gap between germline ends came to 10 bases. The CDR3 is 12 residues long.

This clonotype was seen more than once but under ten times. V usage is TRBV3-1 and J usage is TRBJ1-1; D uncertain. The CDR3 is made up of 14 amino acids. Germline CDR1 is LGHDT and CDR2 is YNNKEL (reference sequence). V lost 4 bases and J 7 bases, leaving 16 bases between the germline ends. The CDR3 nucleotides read TGTGCCAGCAGCCCTTATCCGGCGGGAGGTGAAGCTTTCTTT. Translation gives CASSPYPAGGEAFF.

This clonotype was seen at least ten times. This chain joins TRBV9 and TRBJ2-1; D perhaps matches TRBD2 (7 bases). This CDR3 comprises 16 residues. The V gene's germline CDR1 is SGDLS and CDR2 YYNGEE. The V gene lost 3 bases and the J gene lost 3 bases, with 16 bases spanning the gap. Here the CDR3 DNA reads TGTGCCAGCAGCGCCGGCGGGAGAGGGGGCTACAATGAGCAGTTCTTC. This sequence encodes CASSAGGRGGYNEQFF.

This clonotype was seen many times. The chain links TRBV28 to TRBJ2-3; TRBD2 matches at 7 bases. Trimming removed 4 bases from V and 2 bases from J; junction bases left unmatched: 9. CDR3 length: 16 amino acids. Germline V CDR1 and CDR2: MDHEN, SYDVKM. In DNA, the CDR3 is TGTGCCAGCAGTTCCCTTGAAGCGGGAAACACAGATACGCAGTATTTT. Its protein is CASSSLEAGNTDTQYF.

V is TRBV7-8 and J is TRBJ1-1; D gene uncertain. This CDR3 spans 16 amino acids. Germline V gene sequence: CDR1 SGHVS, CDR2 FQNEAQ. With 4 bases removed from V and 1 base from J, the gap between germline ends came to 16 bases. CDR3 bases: TGTGCCAGCAGCTCTCGTGGGCTTAAGGCGAACACTGAAGCTTTCTTT. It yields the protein CASSSRGLKANTEAFF.

CDR3 sequence: CASSFGAPASGRNQETQYF. CDR3 nucleotide sequence: TGTGCCAGCAGTTTTGGGGCCCCGGCTAGCGGGAGAAACCAAGAGACCCAGTACTTC. The chain has TRBV7-2 and TRBJ2-5; 10 nucleotides align to TRBD2. The ends lost 6 bases at V and 0 bases at J; junction bases unmatched: 16. CDR1 and CDR2 from the germline V gene are SGHTA and FQGNSA. This CDR3 has 19 amino acids.

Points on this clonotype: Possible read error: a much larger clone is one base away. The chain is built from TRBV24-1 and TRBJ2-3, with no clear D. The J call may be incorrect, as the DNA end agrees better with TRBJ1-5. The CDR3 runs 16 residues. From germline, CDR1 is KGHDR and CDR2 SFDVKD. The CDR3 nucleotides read TGTGCCACCAGTGATCCGTCGGGAGTCGGCACAGATACGCAGCATTTT. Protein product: CATSDPSGVGTDTQHF.

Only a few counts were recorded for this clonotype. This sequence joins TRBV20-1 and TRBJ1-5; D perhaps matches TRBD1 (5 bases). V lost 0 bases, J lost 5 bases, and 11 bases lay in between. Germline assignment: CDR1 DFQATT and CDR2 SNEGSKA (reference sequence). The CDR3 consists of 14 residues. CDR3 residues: CSARDAGFDQPQHF. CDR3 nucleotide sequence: TGCAGTGCTAGAGATGCAGGGTTCGATCAGCCCCAGCATTTT.

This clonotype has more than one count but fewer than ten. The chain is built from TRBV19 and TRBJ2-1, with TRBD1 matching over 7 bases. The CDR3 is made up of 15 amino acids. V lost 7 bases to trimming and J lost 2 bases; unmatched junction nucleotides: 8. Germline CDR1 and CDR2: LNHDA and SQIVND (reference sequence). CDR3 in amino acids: CASTLQGFAYNEQFF. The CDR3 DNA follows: TGTGCCAGTACCTTACAGGGGTTCGCCTACAATGAGCAGTTCTTC.

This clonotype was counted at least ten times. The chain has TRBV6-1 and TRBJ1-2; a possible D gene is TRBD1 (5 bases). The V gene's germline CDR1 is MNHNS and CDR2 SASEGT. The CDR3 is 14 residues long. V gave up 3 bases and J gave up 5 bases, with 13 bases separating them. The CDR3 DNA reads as TGTGCCAGCAGTGAGGTCGGGGGGAGGTATGGCTACACCTTC. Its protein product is CASSEVGGRYGYTF.

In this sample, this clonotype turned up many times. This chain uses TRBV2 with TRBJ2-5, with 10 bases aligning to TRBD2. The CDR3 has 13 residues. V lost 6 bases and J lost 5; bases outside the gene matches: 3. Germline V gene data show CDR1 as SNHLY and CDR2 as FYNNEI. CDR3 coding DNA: TGTGCCAGCAGAGCGGGAGGGAAGGAGACCCAGTACTTC. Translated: CASRAGGKETQYF. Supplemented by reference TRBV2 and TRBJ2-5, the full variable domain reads EPEVTQTPSHQVTQMGQEVILRCVPISNHLYFYWYRQILGQKVEFLVSFYNNEISEKSEIFDDQFSVERPDGSNFTLKIRSTKLEDSAMYFCASRAGGKETQYFGPGTRLLVL.

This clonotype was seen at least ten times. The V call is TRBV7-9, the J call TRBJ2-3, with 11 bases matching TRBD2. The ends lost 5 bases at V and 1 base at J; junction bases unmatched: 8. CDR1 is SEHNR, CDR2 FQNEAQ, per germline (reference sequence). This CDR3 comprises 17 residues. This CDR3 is CASSSPGTSGRTDTQYF. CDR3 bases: TGTGCCAGCAGCAGCCCCGGGACTAGCGGACGCACAGATACGCAGTATTTT.

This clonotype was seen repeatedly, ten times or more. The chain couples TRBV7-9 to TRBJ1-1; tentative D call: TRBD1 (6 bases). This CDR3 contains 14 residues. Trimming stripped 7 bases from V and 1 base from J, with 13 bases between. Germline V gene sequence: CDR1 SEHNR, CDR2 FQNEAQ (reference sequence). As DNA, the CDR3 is TGTGCCAGCACCCCACGGACAGAGAACACTGAAGCTTTCTTT. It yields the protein CASTPRTENTEAFF.